Included here is one TCR beta chain sequence, with context. Its antigen is currently unknown. The sample comes from a study of cytotoxic CD8 clonotypes in ibrutinib-treated CLL. Targeted sequencing depth ranged from 1 in 200,000 to 1 in 1 million T cells. Clones were sequenced by immunoSEQ multiplex PCR, and TCRdb holds only the in-frame ones, with some missing. The sample contains fewer than 30,000 clones, 55% to 70% of which appear only once. Library input was 1.5 to 2 micrograms of DNA from cryopreserved PBMCs. Findings and limits, study-wide: Ibrutinib response saw clonality rise, and progression saw it return toward baseline. In sustained-remission versus progressing patients, sampling times differed.

The CDR3 is 14 residues long. From germline, CDR1 is SGDLS and CDR2 YYNGEE. The V end lost 0 bases, the J end lost 5 bases, and 8 bases lay between the germline ends. This sequence joins TRBV9 and TRBJ1-4; perhaps TRBD1 as D (5 bases). The sequence was collected from a human donor with chronic lymphocytic leukemia. The material was PBMCs, obtained at disease progression, from a patient treated with ibrutinib. The DNA for the CDR3 is TGTGCCAGCAGCGTAGGACAGACAAATGAAAAACTGTTTTTT. This sequence encodes CASSVGQTNEKLFF. The variable domain in full, with the rest retrieved from reference TRBV9 and TRBJ1-4, is DSGVTQTPKHLITATGQRVTLRCSPRSGDLSVYWYQQSLDQGLQFLIQYYNGEERAKGNILERFSAQQFPDLHSELNLSSLELGDSALYFCASSVGQTNEKLFFGSGTQLSVL.